Listed here are 5 T cell receptor beta chains from one sample, sequenced in a study of shared clonotypes between healthy human individuals. Produced via immunoSEQ multiplex PCR; TCRdb's table is partial and in-frame only. The table has 2.3 million or so clones, 80% to 95% seen once. The sequencing input was naive CD4+ T cells from PBMCs. Subset indicated: CD45RA+ positively selected. These receptors all come from a man younger than 30 in good health. Some clones in this sample may be carry-over from other donors' samples.

The chain joins TRBV10-3 to TRBJ2-7, with 7 bases aligning to TRBD1. The CDR3 length is 13 residues. V shed 4 bases, J shed 3 bases, and the junction held 3 bases outside the gene matches. CDR1 is ENHRY and CDR2 is SYGVKD in the germline V gene. The DNA for the CDR3 is TGTGCCATCAGTGGGGGGACAGTCTACGAGCAGTACTTC. Translated, it gives CAISGGTVYEQYF.

The chain recombines TRBV19 with TRBJ2-5; possibly TRBD1 or TRBD2 for D (5 bases each). Germline CDR1 and CDR2: LNHDA and SQIVND (reference sequence). The CDR3 has 14 amino acids. V was pared by 7 bases and J by 1 base, with 13 bases between. CDR3 sequence (DNA): TGTGCCAGTACACCTGGGGGAATCCAAGAGACCCAGTACTTC. This sequence encodes CASTPGGIQETQYF.

The rearrangement joins TRBV7-6 to TRBJ2-7; tentatively, D is TRBD1 or TRBD2 (5 bases each). The ends were cut back, 4 bases at V and 0 bases at J, with 13 bases in the middle. The CDR3 sequence is 15 residues long. Germline CDR1 SGHVS, CDR2 FNYEAQ. The CDR3 DNA reads TGTGCCAGCAGCTGGGATTGGGGGAGCTCCTACGAGCAGTACTTC. It specifies CASSWDWGSSYEQYF.

This sequence joins TRBV19 and TRBJ1-5; D remains unclear. Germline V gene lookup returns CDR1 LNHDA and CDR2 SQIVND (reference sequence). V lost 8 bases and J 3 bases, leaving 11 bases between the germline ends. This CDR3 region has 13 residues. The DNA for the CDR3 is TGTGCCAGTCGTCCGGGCCTCAATCAGCCCCAGCATTTT. Translated, it gives CASRPGLNQPQHF.

In this sample, this clone turned up once. This sample also contains other DNA sequences that code for the same CDR3. The CDR3 is CASSLAGGGNYGYTF. The CDR3 DNA reads TGTGCCAGCAGTTTGGCGGGGGGAGGCAACTATGGCTACACCTTC. The V and J genes are TRBV27 and TRBJ1-2; D may be TRBD1 (5 bases). The germline V gene encodes CDR1 MNHEY and CDR2 SMNVEV (reference sequence). V was trimmed by 3 bases and J by 2 bases, leaving 13 bases between them. This CDR3 has 15 residues.